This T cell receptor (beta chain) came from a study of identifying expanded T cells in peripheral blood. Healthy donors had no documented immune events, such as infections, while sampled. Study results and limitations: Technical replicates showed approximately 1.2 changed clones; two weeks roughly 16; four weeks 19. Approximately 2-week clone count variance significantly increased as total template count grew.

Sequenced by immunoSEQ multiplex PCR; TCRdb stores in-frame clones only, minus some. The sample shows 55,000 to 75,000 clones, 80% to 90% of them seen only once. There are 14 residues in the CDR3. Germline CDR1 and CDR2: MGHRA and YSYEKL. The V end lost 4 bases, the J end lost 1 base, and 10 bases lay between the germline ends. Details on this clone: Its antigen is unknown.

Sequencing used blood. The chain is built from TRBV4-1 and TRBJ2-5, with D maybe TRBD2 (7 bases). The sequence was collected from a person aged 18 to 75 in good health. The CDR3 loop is CASSPGGLQETQYF. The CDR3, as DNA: TGCGCCAGCAGCCCCGGGGGGCTCCAAGAGACCCAGTACTTC.